The T cell receptor (beta chain) under discussion was sequenced for a study of identical twins. Template switching added a universal primer binding site, and final cDNA carried unique molecular identifiers. MiXCR was run by TCRdb on the 5' RACE reads, yielding one entry per CDR3 protein. Altogether around 280,000 distinct CDR3 sequences are present, about 8% being singletons, with the ten largest covering more than 2%. This clonotype was detected many times. The target antigen is unknown. The CDR3 contains 18 residues. Germline V gene sequence: CDR1 LGHNA, CDR2 YNFKEQ. The junction had 8 bases not matched to a gene; V was cut back by 4 bases and J by 0 bases. General study points: Whereas memory repertoires showed no such difference, abundant cord blood beta clonotypes carried fewer insertions. The degree of excess twin sharing was weaker in beta out-of-frame sequences. Interpretation of the results relied on cross-sectional statistical analysis and not on following the same donors.

The same data also went into a second study, on yellow fever vaccine responses in identical twins.

What was sequenced was memory (CD45RO+) T cells sorted from blood. The chain couples TRBV4-2 to TRBJ2-2, with 10 bases fitting TRBD1. The receptor's source is a woman aged 18-29 years in good health. For the CDR3, the DNA is TGTGCCAGCAGCCGAAGCGAGACAGGGGGCGCGAACACCGGGGAGCTGTTTTTT. It translates to CASSRSETGGANTGELFF.